The 27 T cell receptor beta chains below were found in one sample sequenced in a study of T cell responses to AZD1222 COVID-19 vaccine (dated by TCRdb to the early 2020s). The time point label for this specimen denotes: baseline before first vaccination. Library preparation was by the immunoSEQ multiplex PCR assay. TCRdb holds this immuneACCESS table with in-frame rearrangements only. Some clones are missing; in checked studies, unresolved V genes explain under half, and the rest has no known cause. In this sample the table shows around 150,000 clones, over 90% of which occur a single time. The ten biggest clones cover about 2.5% of the sample. Specimen: peripheral blood, collected on day 0 of AZD1222 vaccination. The receptor set was obtained from an adult in good health.

The V gene is TRBV5-4, the J gene TRBJ1-1; D not certain. Trimming cost V 5 bases and J 1 base, with 12 bases left between them. The CDR3 contains 14 residues. The germline CDR1 and CDR2 sequences are SGHNT and YYREEE (reference sequence). CDR3 nucleotides: TGTGCCAGCAGGCCCGCCGGTTCGAACACTGAAGCTTTCTTT. Protein product: CASRPAGSNTEAFF.

This rearrangement joins TRBV13 to TRBJ2-1, with D uncertain. V was shortened by 1 base and J by 7 bases, with 11 bases between the two germline ends. Germline V gene sequence: CDR1 PRHDT, CDR2 FYEKMQ (reference sequence). The CDR3 covers 14 residues. The CDR3 reads CASSLALNMNEQFF. The CDR3 nucleotides are TGTGCCAGCAGCTTAGCACTCAATATGAATGAGCAGTTCTTC.

The chain joins TRBV10-3 to TRBJ2-3, with D unresolved. V was cut by 2 bases and J by 6 bases, with 9 bases left in between. The V gene's germline CDR1 is ENHRY and CDR2 SYGVKD. The CDR3 totals 13 residues. Here the CDR3 reads CAISERTPDTQYF. CDR3 nucleotide sequence: TGTGCCATCAGTGAGAGGACGCCCGATACGCAGTATTTT.

The chain combines TRBV10-3 with TRBJ2-3, with a weak D call TRBD1 (6 bases). The CDR3 is made up of 15 amino acids. Germline CDR1 is ENHRY and CDR2 is SYGVKD. Trimming stripped 6 bases from V and 3 bases from J, with 16 bases between. CDR3 loop: CAIRDQQGRTDTQYF. CDR3 DNA: TGTGCCATCAGAGACCAACAGGGTAGGACAGATACGCAGTATTTT.

This clone has just a few counts. The rearrangement links TRBV19 to TRBJ1-1; the D gene is possibly TRBD1 (5 bases). The germline V gene has CDR1 LNHDA and CDR2 SQIVND (reference sequence). Trimming cost V 6 bases and J 0 bases, with 8 bases left between them. The CDR3 spans 13 residues. The CDR3 region is CASSGTLNTEAFF. The CDR3 DNA reads as TGTGCCAGTAGCGGGACCCTGAACACTGAAGCTTTCTTT.

This clone has a single count. This chain connects TRBV9 to TRBJ1-1; 10 bases align to TRBD1. Germline V CDR1 and CDR2: SGDLS, YYNGEE. The CDR3 has 15 amino acids. The J segment lost 1 base and the V segment lost 4 bases, leaving 4 bases of the junction unmatched. The CDR3 region has the DNA TGTGCCAGCAGCACCCGGACAGGGGGGAACACTGAAGCTTTCTTT. As protein: CASSTRTGGNTEAFF.

This chain uses TRBV7-2 with TRBJ1-5, with 9 bases that match TRBD1. The germline CDR1 and CDR2 sequences are SGHTA and FQGNSA. The CDR3 sequence is 18 residues long. After removal of 4 bases from V and 4 bases from J, the junction contained 14 bases not matched to a gene. The CDR3 coding sequence is TGTGCCAGCAGCTCAGCCCCGTACAGGGGGCGAGGTAATCAGCCCCAGCATTTT. This translates into CASSSAPYRGRGNQPQHF.

The V gene is TRBV27, the J gene TRBJ2-7; D gene unclear. V was shortened by 6 bases and J by 5 bases, with 11 bases between the two germline ends. The CDR3 totals 12 residues. Germline V gene sequence: CDR1 MNHEY, CDR2 SMNVEV (reference sequence). CDR3 protein: CASSNQYHEQYF. The CDR3 coding sequence is TGTGCCAGCAGCAACCAGTACCACGAGCAGTACTTC.

This chain's CDR3 is CASSQDWPKSRAEAFF. CDR3 DNA: TGTGCCAGCAGCCAAGATTGGCCGAAATCCCGGGCTGAAGCTTTCTTT. The V and J genes are TRBV3-1 (or the pseudogene TRBV3-2) and TRBJ1-1; D remains unclear. The V end lost 0 bases, the J end lost 6 bases, and 17 bases lay between the germline ends. Per the germline V gene, CDR1 is LGHDT and CDR2 is YNNKEL (reference sequence). The CDR3 spans 16 residues.

This sequence joins TRBV7-3 and TRBJ2-2; 10 bases are a match to TRBD2. This CDR3 spans 17 amino acids. Unmatched junction bases numbered 8, after V lost 1 base and J lost 6 bases. Germline V gene data show CDR1 as SGHTA and CDR2 as FQGTGA. The CDR3 protein is CASSLSPSGSSAGELFF. In DNA, the CDR3 is TGTGCCAGCAGCTTAAGTCCTAGCGGGAGTTCGGCCGGGGAGCTGTTTTTT.

A single count supports this clone. V usage is TRBV5-1 and J usage is TRBJ2-1; D not certain. Germline CDR1 SGHRS, CDR2 YFSETQ. The CDR3 has 13 residues. V lost 0 bases and J 3 bases, leaving 4 bases between the germline ends. CDR3: CASSLDSYNEQFF. The CDR3 nucleotides read TGCGCCAGCAGCTTGGACAGCTACAATGAGCAGTTCTTC. The variable domain in full, completed from reference TRBV5-1 and TRBJ2-1, reads KAGVTQTPRYLIKTRGQQVTLSCSPISGHRSVSWYQQTPGQGLQFLFEYFSETQRNKGNFPGRFSGRQFSNSRSEMNVSTLELGDSALYLCASSLDSYNEQFFGPGTRLTVL.

The chain employs TRBV19 and TRBJ1-3, with 8 bases fitting TRBD1. J lost 2 bases, V lost 6 bases, and 0 bases had no gene match. The CDR3 has 13 residues. Germline V lookup: CDR1 LNHDA, CDR2 SQIVND (reference sequence). The chain's CDR3 is CASRTGAGNTIYF. CDR3 sequence (DNA): TGTGCCAGTAGGACAGGGGCTGGAAACACCATATATTTT.

The chain has TRBV5-1 and TRBJ2-6; 7 bases agree with TRBD2. The CDR3 totals 16 residues. CDR1 and CDR2 (germline): SGHRS, YFSETQ. J was trimmed by 4 bases and V by 6 bases; bases with no gene match: 10. Here the CDR3 DNA reads TGCGCCAGCAAACCCCTGGGAGGGGTGGGGGCCAACGTCCTGACTTTC. As protein: CASKPLGGVGANVLTF.

This clone was picked up a small number of times. The rearrangement uses TRBV6-5 and TRBJ1-6; weak D call: TRBD1 (5 bases). The CDR3 contains 12 residues. V lost 4 bases to trimming and J lost 8 bases, with 6 bases between them. Germline CDR1 MNHEY, CDR2 SVGAGI. The CDR3 bases are TGTGCCAGCAGTTTAGGGGATTCACCCCTCCACTTT. Translated, it gives CASSLGDSPLHF.

The chain employs TRBV6-1 and TRBJ2-5; possible D gene TRBD1, 7 bases. Trimming took 0 bases from V and 6 from J, leaving 17 bases between them. CDR3 length equals 16 residues. Germline V gives CDR1 MNHNS, CDR2 SASEGT. The CDR3 DNA follows: TGTGCCAGCAGTGAAGCGCGTGGAGGGGGCGCGAAGACCCAGTACTTC. Translated: CASSEARGGGAKTQYF.

The J gene is TRBJ1-4, the V gene TRBV21-1; the table's D call, TRBD1, has no DNA check behind it. TRBV21-1 is tagged as a pseudogene. The CDR3 runs to 20 residues. The CDR3 is CASSNGVGTGVEETNEKLFF. CDR3 in DNA: TGTGCCAGCAGCAACGGCGTGGGGACAGGTGTAGAGGAGACTAATGAAAAACTGTTTTTT.

V and J are TRBV27 and TRBJ1-2; 10 nucleotides agree with TRBD1. Germline-derived CDR1 and CDR2 are MNHEY and SMNVEV (reference sequence). V lost 0 bases and J lost 8; bases outside the gene matches: 12. This CDR3 has 17 residues. CDR3 in amino acids: CASSLSPADRGLEGYTF. The CDR3 DNA is TGTGCCAGCAGTTTATCGCCAGCCGACAGGGGGCTTGAAGGCTACACCTTC.

The chain employs TRBV12-5 and TRBJ1-2; maybe TRBD1 (6 bases). The V gene lost 1 base and the J gene lost 8 bases, with 17 bases spanning the gap. The CDR3 spans 15 residues. CDR1 is LGHNT and CDR2 is FRNRAP in the germline V gene. The CDR3, as DNA: TGTGCTAGTGGTTTGGGGCTACAGGGTGTGAGCGGCTACACCTTC. Amino acids: CASGLGLQGVSGYTF.

V is TRBV7-9 and J is TRBJ2-4; perhaps TRBD2 as D (6 bases). This CDR3 is built from 13 residues. Germline V gives CDR1 SEHNR, CDR2 FQNEAQ (reference sequence). V lost 3 bases to trimming and J lost 8 bases, with 11 bases between them. The CDR3 loop is CASSLRGSDIQYF. The CDR3, as DNA: TGTGCCAGCAGCTTGCGGGGTTCGGACATTCAGTACTTC.

The V call is TRBV9, the J call TRBJ2-3; 10 bases are a match to TRBD1. Trimming at V came to 0 bases and at J to 6 bases, leaving 4 bases not matched to a gene. The CDR3 length is 15 residues. In germline, CDR1 is SGDLS, CDR2 YYNGEE. The CDR3 here is CASSVEGQGPDTQYF. The CDR3 DNA follows: TGTGCCAGCAGCGTAGAGGGACAGGGGCCGGATACGCAGTATTTT.

This chain joins TRBV19 and TRBJ1-1, with 10 bases fitting TRBD1. Trimming at V came to 7 bases and at J to 4 bases, leaving 6 bases not matched to a gene. The germline gives CDR1 LNHDA, CDR2 SQIVND (reference sequence). The CDR3 sequence is 14 residues long. The CDR3 loop is CASMTGGVGTEAFF. CDR3 coding DNA: TGTGCCAGTATGACAGGGGGCGTAGGCACTGAAGCTTTCTTT.

V is TRBV9 and J is TRBJ2-2; possible D gene TRBD2, 6 bases. The V end was cut by 0 bases, the J end by 4 bases, with 13 bases between. This CDR3 is 16 amino acids long. CDR1 and CDR2 (germline): SGDLS, YYNGEE. DNA of the CDR3: TGTGCCAGCAGCGTAGGCGAGGGAGGACCCACCGGGGAGCTGTTTTTT. This sequence encodes CASSVGEGGPTGELFF.

The chain has TRBV19 and TRBJ1-5; 8 positions agree with TRBD1. Germline V gene data show CDR1 as LNHDA and CDR2 as SQIVND (reference sequence). The CDR3 extends over 16 amino acids. The J segment lost 7 bases and the V segment lost 3 bases, leaving 11 bases of the junction unmatched. The CDR3 reads CASSISRQGQGQPQHF. The DNA for the CDR3 is TGTGCCAGTAGTATTTCTCGACAGGGGCAGGGCCAGCCCCAGCATTTT.

This clone occurred once. The genes are TRBV7-2 and TRBJ2-2, with 8 bases identical to TRBD1. This CDR3 spans 16 amino acids. Germline CDR1 and CDR2: SGHTA and FQGNSA. V was clipped by 2 bases and J by 4 bases; unmatched bases: 6. The CDR3 DNA reads TGTGCCAGCAGCTTACGTGGACAGGGAGGCACCGGGGAGCTGTTTTTT. It encodes CASSLRGQGGTGELFF. The variable domain in full, with the rest retrieved from reference TRBV7-2 and TRBJ2-2, is GAGVSQSPSNKVTEKGKDVELRCDPISGHTALYWYRQSLGQGLEFLIYFQGNSAPDKSGLPSDRFSAERTGGSVSTLTIQRTQQEDSAVYLCASSLRGQGGTGELFFGEGSRLTVL.

The chain links TRBV2 to TRBJ2-1; 9 bases map to TRBD2. J lost 5 bases, V lost 7 bases, and 6 bases had no gene match. CDR3 length: 14 residues. Germline CDR1 and CDR2: SNHLY and FYNNEI. Here the CDR3 reads CASISSGGHNEQFF. Written as DNA, the CDR3 is TGTGCCAGCATCTCGAGCGGGGGGCACAATGAGCAGTTCTTC. The whole variable domain, remainder taken from reference TRBV2 and TRBJ2-1, is EPEVTQTPSHQVTQMGQEVILRCVPISNHLYFYWYRQILGQKVEFLVSFYNNEISEKSEIFDDQFSVERPDGSNFTLKIRSTKLEDSAMYFCASISSGGHNEQFFGPGTRLTVL.

V gene TRBV28 combines with J gene TRBJ2-1; 9 bases agree with TRBD2. Germline V CDR1 and CDR2: MDHEN, SYDVKM. V was clipped by 2 bases and J by 7 bases; unmatched bases: 6. The CDR3 has 15 amino acids. Here the CDR3 DNA reads TGTGCCAGCAGTTTACCTCGGACTAGCGCAAATGAGCAGTTCTTC. Protein sequence: CASSLPRTSANEQFF.

This clone was seen a few times. The chain uses TRBV18 and TRBJ2-5; the D is unclear. The V and J ends lost 6 bases and 7 bases respectively, with 12 bases between them. Germline V lookup: CDR1 KGHSH, CDR2 LQKENI. CDR3 length equals 12 residues. CDR3 coding DNA: TGTGCCAGCTCGTTCGACTCCCCGACCCAGTACTTC. As protein: CASSFDSPTQYF.